The clone carrying this T cell receptor (beta chain) appeared many times. The antigen remains undetermined. V gave up 2 bases and J gave up 4 bases, with 9 bases separating them. This CDR3 spans 15 amino acids. Looked up from germline, CDR1 is LGHNA and CDR2 is YNFKEQ. The source of the sample is a study of T cells in Graves' hyperthyroidism and ophthalmopathy. General study points: Model predictions of ophthalmopathy came a median 6.5 months before onset.

The investigators amplified TCR beta CDR3 regions from RNA transcripts. Using the HTBI primer set, a first-round RT-PCR was run on the TCR CDR3. TCRdb analysed the multiplex PCR reads with MiXCR anew, one entry per CDR3 protein. The sample holds over 500,000 distinct CDR3 sequences; 40% to 50% are singletons and the top ten take about 45%. The rearrangement links TRBV4-2 to TRBJ2-6; possibly TRBD1 for D (6 bases). Sequences were obtained from peripheral blood or thyroid tissue (not recorded which). The clonotype comes from an adult woman with Graves' disease, either hyperthyroidism or ophthalmopathy (not recorded which). The CDR3 reads CASSQTGTGANVLTF. The CDR3 DNA is TGTGCCAGCAGCCAAACAGGGACCGGGGCCAACGTCCTGACTTTC.